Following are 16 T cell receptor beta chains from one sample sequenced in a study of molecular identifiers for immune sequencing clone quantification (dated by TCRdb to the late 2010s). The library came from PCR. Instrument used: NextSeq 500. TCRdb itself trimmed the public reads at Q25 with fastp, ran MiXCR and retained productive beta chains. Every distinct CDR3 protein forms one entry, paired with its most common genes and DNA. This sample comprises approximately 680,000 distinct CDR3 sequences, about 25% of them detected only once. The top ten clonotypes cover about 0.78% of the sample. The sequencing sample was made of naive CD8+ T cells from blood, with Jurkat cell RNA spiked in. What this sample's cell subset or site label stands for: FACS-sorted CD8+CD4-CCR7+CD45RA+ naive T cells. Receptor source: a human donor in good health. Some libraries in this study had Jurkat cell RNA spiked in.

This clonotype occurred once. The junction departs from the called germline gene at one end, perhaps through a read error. The CDR3 loop is CAFTSFNEQFF. The CDR3 DNA follows: TGTGCCTTCACCTCCTTCAATGAGCAGTTCTTC. The chain carries TRBV30 and TRBJ2-1; D is undetermined. In germline, CDR1 is GTSNPN, CDR2 SVGIG (reference sequence). The CDR3 has 11 amino acids.

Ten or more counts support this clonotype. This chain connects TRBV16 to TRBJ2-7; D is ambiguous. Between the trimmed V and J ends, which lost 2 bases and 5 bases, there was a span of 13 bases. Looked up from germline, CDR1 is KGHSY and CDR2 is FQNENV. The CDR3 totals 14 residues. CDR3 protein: CASSQATLQHEQYF. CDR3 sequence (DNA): TGTGCCAGCAGCCAAGCGACACTCCAGCACGAGCAGTACTTC.

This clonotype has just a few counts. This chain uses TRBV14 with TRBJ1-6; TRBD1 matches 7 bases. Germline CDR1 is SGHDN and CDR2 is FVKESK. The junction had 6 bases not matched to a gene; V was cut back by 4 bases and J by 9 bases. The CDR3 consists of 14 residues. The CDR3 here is CASSLTGFTSPLHF. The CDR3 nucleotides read TGTGCCAGCAGCCTGACAGGGTTTACTTCACCCCTCCACTTT.

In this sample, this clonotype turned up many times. The CDR3 spells CASSLAGNEEKLFF. Written as DNA, the CDR3 is TGTGCCAGCAGCTTAGCAGGGAACGAGGAAAAACTGTTTTTT. V is TRBV13 and J is TRBJ1-4; TRBD1 might be the D (5 bases). Looked up from germline, CDR1 is PRHDT and CDR2 is FYEKMQ (reference sequence). The CDR3 contains 14 residues. The V and J ends lost 1 base and 8 bases respectively, with 11 bases between them.

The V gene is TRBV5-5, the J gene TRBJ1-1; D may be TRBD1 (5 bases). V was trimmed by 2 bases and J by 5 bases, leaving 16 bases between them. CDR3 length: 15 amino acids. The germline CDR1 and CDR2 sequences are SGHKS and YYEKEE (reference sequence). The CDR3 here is CASSFIDLGGTEAFF. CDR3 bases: TGTGCCAGCAGCTTTATTGACTTGGGGGGGACTGAAGCTTTCTTT. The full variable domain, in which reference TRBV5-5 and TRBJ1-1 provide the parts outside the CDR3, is DAGVTQSPTHLIKTRGQQVTLRCSPISGHKSVSWYQQVLGQGPQFIFQYYEKEERGRGNFPDRFSARQFPNYSSELNVNALLLGDSALYLCASSFIDLGGTEAFFGQGTRLTVV.

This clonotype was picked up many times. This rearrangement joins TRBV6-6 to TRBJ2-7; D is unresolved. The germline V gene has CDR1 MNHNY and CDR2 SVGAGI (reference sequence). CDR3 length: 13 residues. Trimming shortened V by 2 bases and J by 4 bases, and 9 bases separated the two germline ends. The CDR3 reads CASSYVRFYEQYF. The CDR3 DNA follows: TGTGCCAGCAGTTACGTTCGGTTTTACGAGCAGTACTTC.

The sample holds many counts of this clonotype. Here the CDR3 reads CSVEQGNTEAFF. CDR3 in DNA: TGCAGCGTTGAACAGGGAAACACTGAAGCTTTCTTT. J is TRBJ1-1 and V is TRBV29-1; D might be TRBD1 (5 bases). The CDR3 consists of 12 residues. Deletions cut 2 bases from V and 2 bases from J, with 6 bases between. The germline gives CDR1 SQVTM, CDR2 ANQGSEA.

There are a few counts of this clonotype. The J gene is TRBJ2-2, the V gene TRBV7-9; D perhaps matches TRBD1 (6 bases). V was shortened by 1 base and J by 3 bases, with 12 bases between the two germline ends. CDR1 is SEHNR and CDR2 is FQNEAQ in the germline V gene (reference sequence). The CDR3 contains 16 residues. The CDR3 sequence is CASSLEVAGDTGELFF. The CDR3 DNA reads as TGTGCCAGCAGCTTAGAGGTCGCAGGGGACACCGGGGAGCTGTTTTTT.

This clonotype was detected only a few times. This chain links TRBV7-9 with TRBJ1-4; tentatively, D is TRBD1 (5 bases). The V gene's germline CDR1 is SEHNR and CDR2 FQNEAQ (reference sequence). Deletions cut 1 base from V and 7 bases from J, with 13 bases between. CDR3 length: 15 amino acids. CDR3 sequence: CASSLGPGLGEKLFF. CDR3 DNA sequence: TGTGCCAGCAGCTTAGGCCCAGGGCTGGGTGAAAAACTGTTTTTT.

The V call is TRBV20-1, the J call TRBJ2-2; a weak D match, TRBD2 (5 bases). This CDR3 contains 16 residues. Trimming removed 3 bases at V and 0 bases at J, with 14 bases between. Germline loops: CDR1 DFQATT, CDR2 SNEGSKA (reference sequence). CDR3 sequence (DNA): TGCAGTGCTAGCCCTACCAGCGGCGCGAACACCGGGGAGCTGTTTTTT. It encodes CSASPTSGANTGELFF.

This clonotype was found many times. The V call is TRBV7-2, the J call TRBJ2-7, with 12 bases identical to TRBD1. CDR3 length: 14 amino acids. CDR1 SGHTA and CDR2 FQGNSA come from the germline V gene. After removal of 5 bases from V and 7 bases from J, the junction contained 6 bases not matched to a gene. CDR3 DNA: TGTGCCAGCAGCCCTCCGGGACAGGGGGCTGAGCAGTACTTC. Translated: CASSPPGQGAEQYF.

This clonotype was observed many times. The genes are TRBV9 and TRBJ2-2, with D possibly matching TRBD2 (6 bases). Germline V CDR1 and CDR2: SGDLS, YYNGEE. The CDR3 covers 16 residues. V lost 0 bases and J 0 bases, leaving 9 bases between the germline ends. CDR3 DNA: TGTGCCAGCAGCGTAGGGGACTTAGCGAACACCGGGGAGCTGTTTTTT. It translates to CASSVGDLANTGELFF.

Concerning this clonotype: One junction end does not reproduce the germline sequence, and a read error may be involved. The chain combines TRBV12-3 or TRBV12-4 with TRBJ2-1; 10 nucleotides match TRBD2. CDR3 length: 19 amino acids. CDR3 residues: CASSSPLATSGISYSEQFF. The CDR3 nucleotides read TGTGCCAGCAGTTCCCCTTTAGCCACTAGCGGGATCTCCTACAGTGAGCAGTTCTTC.

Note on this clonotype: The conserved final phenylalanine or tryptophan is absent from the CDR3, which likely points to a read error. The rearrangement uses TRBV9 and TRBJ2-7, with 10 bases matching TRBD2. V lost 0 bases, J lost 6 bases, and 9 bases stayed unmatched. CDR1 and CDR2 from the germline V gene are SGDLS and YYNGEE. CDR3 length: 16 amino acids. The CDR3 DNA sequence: TGTGCCAGCAGCGTAGTTGATAGCGGGAGGAGTGGCGAGCAGTACCTC. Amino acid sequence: CASSVVDSGRSGEQYL.

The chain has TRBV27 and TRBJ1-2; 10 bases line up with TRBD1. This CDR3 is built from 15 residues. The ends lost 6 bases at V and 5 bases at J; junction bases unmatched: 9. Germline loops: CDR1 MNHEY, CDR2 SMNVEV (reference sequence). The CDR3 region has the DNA TGTGCCAGCAGCCTGACAGGGGGCGAATCTTATGGCTACACCTTC. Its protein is CASSLTGGESYGYTF.

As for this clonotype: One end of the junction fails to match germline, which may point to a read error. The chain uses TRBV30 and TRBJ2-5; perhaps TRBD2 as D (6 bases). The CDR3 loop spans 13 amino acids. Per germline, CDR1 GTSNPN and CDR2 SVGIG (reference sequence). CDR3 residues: CAWRDYGWETQCF. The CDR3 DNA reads TGTGCCTGGAGGGACTATGGTTGGGAGACCCAGTGCTTC.